These 18 T cell receptor beta chains originate from one sample sequenced in a study of control samples from healthy donors and cancer patients. TCRdb's table, derived via immunoSEQ multiplex PCR, lists solely in-frame clones and lacks some. The sample holds tens of thousands of clones, 89% seen once. Material: PBMCs. Receptors were obtained from a woman between 50 and 59 years old with colorectal cancer.

This clone was seen only once. This chain connects TRBV7-2 to TRBJ1-2; D gene unclear. Looked up from germline, CDR1 is SGHTA and CDR2 is FQGNSA. The CDR3 length is 13 residues. The germline V and J ends were trimmed by 1 base and 6 bases, with 9 bases remaining between them. In nucleotides, the CDR3 is TGTGCCAGCAGCTTAGGAAAAAGAGATGGCTACACCTTC. Translating gives CASSLGKRDGYTF.

V and J are TRBV5-1 and TRBJ1-2; no definite D call. V lost 4 bases to trimming and J lost 5 bases, with 12 bases between them. In germline, CDR1 is SGHRS, CDR2 YFSETQ. This CDR3 comprises 13 residues. This CDR3 is CASSIPEGYGYTF. In DNA, the CDR3 is TGCGCCAGCAGCATTCCTGAAGGATATGGCTACACCTTC.

This clone has more than one count but fewer than ten. V is TRBV4-1 and J is TRBJ2-1; D remains ambiguous. CDR1 is MGHRA and CDR2 is YSYEKL in the germline V gene. This CDR3 is 14 amino acids long. The V and J ends lost 2 bases and 5 bases respectively, with 10 bases between them. This chain's CDR3 is CASSQPLHHNEQFF. The CDR3 nucleotides read TGCGCCAGCAGCCAACCTCTACACCACAATGAGCAGTTCTTC.

The chain combines TRBV5-1 with TRBJ1-1; perhaps TRBD1 as D (5 bases). The CDR3 runs to 15 residues. The germline CDR1 and CDR2 sequences are SGHRS and YFSETQ. Trimming removed 0 bases from V and 8 bases from J, with 17 bases in between. The CDR3 spells CASSLVFSRDEEAFF. In nucleotides, the CDR3 is TGCGCCAGCAGCTTGGTATTCTCCCGGGACGAAGAAGCTTTCTTT.

The chain has TRBV7-2 and TRBJ2-3, with D possibly being TRBD1 (6 bases). The V and J ends lost 5 bases and 3 bases respectively, with 9 bases between them. Germline lookup yields CDR1 SGHTA and CDR2 FQGNSA. The CDR3 is 13 amino acids. CDR3 bases: TGTGCCAGCAGCAGGGGGTGGACAGATACGCAGTATTTT. It specifies CASSRGWTDTQYF. Full variable domain (rest looked up from reference TRBV7-2 and TRBJ2-3): GAGVSQSPSNKVTEKGKDVELRCDPISGHTALYWYRQSLGQGLEFLIYFQGNSAPDKSGLPSDRFSAERTGGSVSTLTIQRTQQEDSAVYLCASSRGWTDTQYFGPGTRLTVL.

The chain carries TRBV21-1 and TRBJ2-3; the table's D gene call, TRBD2, was not cross checked with the DNA. TRBV21-1 is a recognized pseudogene. This CDR3 has 15 residues. The CDR3 DNA follows: TGTGCCAGCACCATCCTAGCGGGGGATGAAGATACGCAGTATTTT. It specifies CASTILAGDEDTQYF.

The chain carries TRBV7-2 and TRBJ1-5, with TRBD1 as a possible D gene (5 bases). This CDR3 region has 15 residues. Trimming took 3 bases from V and 2 from J, leaving 11 bases between them. The germline CDR1 and CDR2 sequences are SGHTA and FQGNSA. CDR3 bases: TGTGCCAGCAGCTTCGGGCAGGGAGGCAATCAGCCCCAGCATTTT. Translating it yields CASSFGQGGNQPQHF.

V gene TRBV15 combines with J gene TRBJ1-5; D not certain. CDR3 size: 14 residues. Germline V CDR1 and CDR2: LNHNV, YYDKDF (reference sequence). V was trimmed by 0 bases and J by 0 bases, leaving 3 bases between them. The CDR3 coding sequence is TGTGCCACCAGCAGAGATTTTAGCAATCAGCCCCAGCATTTT. Encoded protein: CATSRDFSNQPQHF. Full variable domain (missing parts from reference TRBV15 and TRBJ1-5): DAMVIQNPRYQVTQFGKPVTLSCSQTLNHNVMYWYQQKSSQAPKLLFHYYDKDFNNEADTPDNFQSRRPNTSFCFLDIRSPGLGDTAMYLCATSRDFSNQPQHFGDGTRLSIL.

This chain joins TRBV18 and TRBJ2-6; D remains ambiguous. V lost 3 bases and J lost 0, with 15 bases in between. This CDR3 spans 18 amino acids. From germline, CDR1 is KGHSH and CDR2 LQKENI. This CDR3 is CASSPNGQTSSGANVLTF. The CDR3, as DNA: TGTGCCAGCTCACCGAATGGCCAGACGAGCTCTGGGGCCAACGTCCTGACTTTC.

The chain has TRBV9 and TRBJ1-2; TRBD1 agrees at 9 bases. Trimming cost V 0 bases and J 6 bases; bases outside gene matches: 6. From germline, CDR1 is SGDLS and CDR2 YYNGEE. The CDR3 length is 15 residues. The CDR3 region is CASSVANRGLDGYTF. CDR3 sequence (DNA): TGTGCCAGCAGCGTAGCCAACAGGGGGCTTGATGGCTACACCTTC.

The chain has TRBV30 and TRBJ1-2; TRBD1 matches 7 bases. V trimming: 1 base; J trimming: 8 bases; junction bases outside the gene matches: 7. The CDR3 has 13 residues. Germline CDR1 and CDR2: GTSNPN and SVGIG (reference sequence). Here the CDR3 DNA reads TGTGCCTGGAGTGGGGACAGTTCCGGGGGCTACACCTTC. This encodes CAWSGDSSGGYTF.

The chain carries TRBV6-2 or TRBV6-3 and TRBJ2-1; possible D gene TRBD2, 7 bases. The V gene's germline CDR1 is MNHEY and CDR2 SVGEGT. The CDR3 covers 14 residues. With 5 bases removed from V and 7 bases from J, the gap between germline ends came to 15 bases. The CDR3 nucleotides read TGTGCCAGCAGTCCGACTAGGGGGGGTAATGAGCAGTTCTTC. Protein product: CASSPTRGGNEQFF.

V and J are TRBV6-5 and TRBJ2-2, with 8 bases aligning to TRBD2. Germline assignment: CDR1 MNHEY and CDR2 SVGAGI. The length of the CDR3 is 14 residues. The V segment lost 10 bases and the J segment 1 base; nucleotides outside the gene matches: 5. CDR3: CATISGVNTGELFF. CDR3 nucleotide sequence: TGTGCCACAATTAGCGGGGTGAACACCGGGGAGCTGTTTTTT.

The chain is built from TRBV24-1 and TRBJ1-2; a possible D gene is TRBD1 (5 bases). V was pared by 5 bases and J by 2 bases, with 14 bases between. The CDR3 covers 15 residues. Germline values: CDR1 KGHDR, CDR2 SFDVKD. CDR3 amino acids: CATSGQDTTNYGYTF. The CDR3 nucleotides read TGTGCCACCAGTGGCCAGGACACTACAAACTATGGCTACACCTTC.

The rearrangement uses TRBV18 and TRBJ1-1; 9 bases match TRBD1. CDR1 KGHSH and CDR2 LQKENI come from the germline V gene. The CDR3 contains 13 residues. V was pared by 3 bases and J by 5 bases, with 1 base of the junction left unmatched. The CDR3 sequence: CASSPGQGTEAFF. In DNA, the CDR3 is TGTGCCAGCTCACCGGGACAGGGTACTGAAGCTTTCTTT.

The genes are TRBV7-2 and TRBJ2-1; 11 bases align to TRBD2. Germline V CDR1 and CDR2: SGHTA, FQGNSA. This CDR3 is 15 amino acids long. V trimming: 4 bases; J trimming: 3 bases; junction bases outside the gene matches: 2. The DNA for the CDR3 is TGTGCCAGCAGCTACACTAGCGGGGGCTACAATGAGCAGTTCTTC. It translates to CASSYTSGGYNEQFF.

The sample holds one count of this clone. The rearrangement joins TRBV24-1 to TRBJ1-5; weak D call: TRBD1 (6 bases). Trimming pared 8 bases from V and 5 bases from J, leaving 18 bases between. The germline V gene has CDR1 KGHDR and CDR2 SFDVKD. The CDR3 spans 15 residues. In DNA form, the CDR3 reads TGTGCCACCACACGGGACACAACTTTAGATCAGCCCCAGCATTTT. Encoded protein: CATTRDTTLDQPQHF.

This sequence joins TRBV10-2 and TRBJ2-2; 7 bases map to TRBD2. The CDR3 contains 12 residues. The trim removed 7 bases at V and 7 bases at J, leaving 3 bases unmatched. Per the germline V gene, CDR1 is WSHSY and CDR2 is SAAADI. The chain's CDR3 is CASNGGNGELFF. The CDR3 DNA sequence: TGCGCCAGCAACGGGGGGAACGGGGAGCTGTTTTTT.